The source of this T cell receptor beta chain is a study of OX40 agonist ivuxolimab in advanced cancers. Background on the whole study: Ivuxolimab was an agonistic, fully human IgG2 monoclonal antibody directed against OX40 (CD134), a costimulatory receptor. Intravenous ivuxolimab was administered to patients every 2 weeks at six dose levels: 0.01, 0.1, 0.3, 1.5, 3 and 10 mg/kg. Among the 50 to 55 dose-escalation patients, about 19 had hepatocellular carcinoma, 15 or so melanoma, 9 renal cell carcinoma and 9 head and neck cancer. A male proportion of roughly 85% and a mean age of around 60 years, ranging from 23 to 79, were recorded for the dose-escalation cohort. Prior anti-PD-1, anti-PD-L1 or anti-CTLA-4 therapy was permitted, and checkpoint inhibitors had been received by roughly 40% of dose-escalation patients. Partial responses occurred in three dose-escalation patients: two with cutaneous melanoma and one with hepatocellular carcinoma. Peripheral TCRbeta sequencing aimed to test whether ivuxolimab altered TCR sequence diversity and caused clonal T-cell expansion. The monotherapy dose-escalation portion (N of about 50 patients) of the phase I ivuxolimab trial is reported in the paper. Study-wide conclusions, independent of this receptor: At doses of 0.1 to 3.0 mg/kg, clonal expansion of both CD4+ and CD8+ T cells in blood was seen between baseline and week 6. Partial responders in the 0.1-3.0 mg/kg groups had among the lowest normalized peripheral clonal expansion, especially among CD8+ T cells. The antigen specificity of the clonally expanded peripheral T cells was not determined. Low levels of normalized T-cell clonal expansion were also shown by some nonresponding patients. On average, CD8+ T cells showed more expanded clones than CD4+ T cells after ivuxolimab.

Patients with a history of autoimmune disease or receiving systemic immunosuppression were excluded from the trial. In every dose cohort, peripheral blood was drawn for TCR sequencing at baseline, cycle 4 day 1, and cycle 7 day 1. The samples were taken from a phase I, first-in-human, multicenter, open-label dose-escalation trial of ivuxolimab. Adults with locally advanced or metastatic head and neck squamous cell, hepatocellular, melanoma or renal cell carcinoma were enrolled in the trial. CD4+ and CD8+ T cells were sorted separately from peripheral blood before TCR sequencing. The germline V gene sets CDR1 to SGHTA and CDR2 to FQGNSA. The CDR3 holds 15 amino acids from the cysteine to the phenylalanine. The kept DNA is CDR3 alone, 45 bases in frame from the first base. V loses 3 bases of germline sequence and J loses 3 bases, and the interval between the two ends is 14 bases. About this clone: It has no known antigen specificity. Nothing much larger sits one base from this clone, and base qualities are not available.

To sequence the TCRbeta CDR3 region, genomic DNA was isolated from the sorted cells. The immunoSEQ Assay was used for sequencing of TCRbeta CDR3 regions. TCRdb retrieved this table from immuneACCESS and kept in-frame rearrangements only. Not all clones are present; in checked studies, unresolved V genes account for under half, and no reason is known for the remainder. The sample table shows tens of thousands of clones, and 80% to 85% are seen once. In total, the top ten clones hold 1% to 1.3% of the sample. This sample comprised CD4+ or CD8+ T cells sorted from blood, obtained in a trial of the OX40 agonist ivuxolimab. This receptor was taken from an adult with an advanced solid tumor such as melanoma, head and neck, liver or kidney cancer. This chain joins TRBV7-2 to TRBJ1-1; the D gene cannot be named for sure. The CDR3 reads CASSFLTSADTEAFF. In nucleotides, the sequence is TGTGCCAGCAGCTTCCTTACAAGTGCGGACACTGAAGCTTTCTTT. Outside the CDR3, residues come from the reference TRBV7-2 and TRBJ1-1 proteins, so the full variable domain is: GAGVSQSPSNKVTEKGKDVELRCDPISGHTALYWYRQSLGQGLEFLIYFQGNSAPDKSGLPSDRFSAERTGGSVSTLTIQRTQQEDSAVYLCASSFLTSADTEAFFGQGTRLTVV.